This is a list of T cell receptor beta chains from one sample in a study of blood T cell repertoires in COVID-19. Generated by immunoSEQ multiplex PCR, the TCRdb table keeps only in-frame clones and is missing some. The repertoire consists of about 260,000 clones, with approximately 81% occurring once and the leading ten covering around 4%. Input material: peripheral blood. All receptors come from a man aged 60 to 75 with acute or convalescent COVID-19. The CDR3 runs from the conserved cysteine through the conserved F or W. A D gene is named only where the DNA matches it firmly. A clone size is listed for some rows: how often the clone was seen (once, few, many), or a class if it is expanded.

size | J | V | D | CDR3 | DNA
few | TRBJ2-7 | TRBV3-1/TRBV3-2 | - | CASSPQVSSYEQYF | TGTGCCAGCAGCCCACAGGTAAGCTCCTACGAGCAGTACTTC
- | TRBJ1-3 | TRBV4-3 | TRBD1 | CASSLGQGSGNTIYF | TGCGCCAGCAGCCTGGGACAGGGTTCTGGAAACACCATATATTTT
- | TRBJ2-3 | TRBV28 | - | CASSFTGRMSTDTQYF | TGTGCCAGCAGCTTTACAGGGAGAATGAGCACAGATACGCAGTATTTT
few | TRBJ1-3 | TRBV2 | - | CASKSGSSGNTIYF | TGTGCCAGCAAAAGCGGCTCCTCGGGAAACACCATATATTTT
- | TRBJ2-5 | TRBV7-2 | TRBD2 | CASSLAWREGRETQYF | TGTGCCAGCAGCTTAGCCTGGAGGGAGGGCCGGGAGACCCAGTACTTC
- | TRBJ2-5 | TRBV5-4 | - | CASSGTDTGGGETQYF | TGTGCCAGCAGCGGAACAGACACAGGCGGCGGAGAGACCCAGTACTTC
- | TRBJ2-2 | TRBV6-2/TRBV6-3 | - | CASSYGSVNTGELFF | TGTGCCAGCAGTTACGGTAGCGTGAACACCGGGGAGCTGTTTTTT
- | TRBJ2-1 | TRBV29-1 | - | CSASRGFINEQFF | TGCAGCGCCTCTAGAGGTTTTATAAATGAGCAGTTCTTC
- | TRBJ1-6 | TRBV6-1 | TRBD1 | CASSVSAGTGTSPLHF | TGTGCCAGCAGTGTAAGCGCCGGGACAGGGACGTCACCCCTCCACTTT
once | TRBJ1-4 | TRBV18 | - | CASSPRAGDEKLFF | TGTGCCAGCTCACCAAGGGCCGGGGATGAAAAACTGTTTTTT
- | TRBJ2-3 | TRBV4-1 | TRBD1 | CASSQEDPFGQGHDTQYF | TGCGCCAGCAGCCAAGAGGACCCTTTCGGACAGGGCCATGATACGCAGTATTTT
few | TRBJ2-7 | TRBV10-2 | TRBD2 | CASRPSGRTYEQYF | TGCGCCAGCAGGCCTAGCGGGAGAACCTACGAGCAGTACTTC
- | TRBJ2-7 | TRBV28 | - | CASSSAGISYEQYF | TGTGCCAGCAGTTCGGCAGGTATCTCCTACGAGCAGTACTTC
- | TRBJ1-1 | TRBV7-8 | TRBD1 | CASSLAAGQGTLRTEAFF | TGTGCCAGCAGCTTAGCGGCGGGACAGGGCACATTAAGGACTGAAGCTTTCTTT
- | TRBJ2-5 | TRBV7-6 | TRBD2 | CASSLGLGTKETQYF | TGTGCCAGCAGCTTGGGGCTAGGGACTAAGGAGACCCAGTACTTC
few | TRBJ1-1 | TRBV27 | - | CASSEGRQKAFF | TGTGCCAGCAGCGAGGGTCGGCAGAAAGCTTTCTTT
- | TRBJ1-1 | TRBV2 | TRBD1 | CASNSRDRANTEAFF | TGTGCCAGCAATTCCCGGGACAGGGCGAACACTGAAGCTTTCTTT
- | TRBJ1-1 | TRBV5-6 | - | CASSIPDSRRTEAFF | TGTGCCAGCAGCATTCCGGATAGCAGACGGACTGAAGCTTTCTTT
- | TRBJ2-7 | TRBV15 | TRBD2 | CATSRDRGLAVSYEQYF | TGTGCCACCAGCAGAGATAGGGGACTAGCGGTCTCCTACGAGCAGTACTTC
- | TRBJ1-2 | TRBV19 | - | CASSIVGGEYGYTF | TGTGCCAGTAGTATAGTTGGCGGAGAGTATGGCTACACCTTC
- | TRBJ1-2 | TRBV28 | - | CATSGEGAGEQGYTF | TGTGCCACCTCCGGTGAAGGGGCGGGGGAACAAGGCTACACCTTC
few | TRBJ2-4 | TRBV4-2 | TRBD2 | CASSQDRGGPDIQYF | TGTGCCAGCAGCCAAGATCGGGGAGGGCCGGACATTCAGTACTTC
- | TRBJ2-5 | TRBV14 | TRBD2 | CASSQDLGRRETQYF | TGTGCCAGCAGCCAAGATCTCGGGAGGAGGGAGACCCAGTACTTC
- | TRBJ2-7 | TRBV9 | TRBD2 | CASKGGSYEQYF | TGTGCCAGCAAGGGCGGGAGCTACGAGCAGTACTTC
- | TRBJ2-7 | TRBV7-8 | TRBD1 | CASSARQGPYEQYF | TGTGCCAGCAGCGCCCGACAGGGGCCCTACGAGCAGTACTTC
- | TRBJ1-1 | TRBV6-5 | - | CASSYSPVEAFF | TGTGCCAGCAGTTACTCTCCGGTTGAAGCTTTCTTT
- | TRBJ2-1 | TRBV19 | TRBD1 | CASSFGQGTRASNEQFF | TGTGCCAGTAGTTTCGGACAGGGAACGCGCGCGTCCAATGAGCAGTTCTTC
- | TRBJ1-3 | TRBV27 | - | CASSGRGSGNTIYF | TGTGCCAGCAGTGGTAGGGGCTCTGGAAACACCATATATTTT
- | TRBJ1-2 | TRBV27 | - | CATPTWGYTF | TGTGCCACCCCCACATGGGGCTACACCTTC
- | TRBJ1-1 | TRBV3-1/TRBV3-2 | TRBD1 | CASSRRRTGLNTEAFF | TGTGCCAGCAGCCGAAGACGGACAGGTTTGAACACTGAAGCTTTCTTT
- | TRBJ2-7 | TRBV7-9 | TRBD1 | CASSLVRPTGVGGHEQYF | TGTGCCAGCAGCTTAGTAAGGCCCACAGGGGTCGGTGGCCACGAGCAGTACTTC
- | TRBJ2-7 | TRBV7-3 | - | CASSLTPTDEQYF | TGTGCCAGCAGCTTAACGCCCACGGACGAGCAGTACTTC
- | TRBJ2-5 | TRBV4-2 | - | CASSQTGPGQETQYF | TGTGCCAGCAGCCAGACCGGACCAGGGCAAGAGACCCAGTACTTC
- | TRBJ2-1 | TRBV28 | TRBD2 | CASSPLAGRYNEQFF | TGTGCCAGCAGTCCTCTAGCGGGTCGCTACAATGAGCAGTTCTTC
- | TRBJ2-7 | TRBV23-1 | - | CASSPTPQGRDYEQYF | TGCGCCAGCAGTCCCACCCCACAGGGAAGGGACTACGAGCAGTACTTC
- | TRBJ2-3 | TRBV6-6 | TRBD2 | CASSEGLVTDTQYF | TGTGCCAGCAGCGAGGGACTAGTCACAGATACGCAGTATTTT
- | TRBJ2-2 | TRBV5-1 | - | CASSPRYGVRDTGELFF | TGCGCCAGCAGCCCTCGATACGGGGTGCGGGACACCGGGGAGCTGTTTTTT
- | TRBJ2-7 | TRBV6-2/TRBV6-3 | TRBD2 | CASSKLAGAVYEQYF | TGTGCCAGCAGTAAGTTAGCGGGAGCCGTCTACGAGCAGTACTTC
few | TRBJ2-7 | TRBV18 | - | CASSPPAGPPYEQYF | TGTGCCAGCTCACCCCCCGCGGGACCCCCTTACGAGCAGTACTTC
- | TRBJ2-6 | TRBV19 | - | CASSIKGRGITSGANVLTF | TGTGCCAGTAGTATTAAAGGCAGGGGCATAACCTCTGGGGCCAACGTCCTGACTTTC
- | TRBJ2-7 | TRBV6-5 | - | CASRQVEEQYF | TGTGCCAGCAGGCAGGTCGAAGAGCAGTACTTC
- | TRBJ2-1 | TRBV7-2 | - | CASSLGLDYNEQFF | TGTGCCAGCAGCTTAGGGCTAGATTACAATGAGCAGTTCTTC
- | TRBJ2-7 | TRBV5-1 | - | CASLTAPGYEQYF | TGCGCCAGTCTAACTGCCCCCGGGTACGAGCAGTACTTC
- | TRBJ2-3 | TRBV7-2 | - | CASSSAALATDTQYF | TGTGCCAGCAGCTCGGCGGCCCTAGCCACAGATACGCAGTATTTT
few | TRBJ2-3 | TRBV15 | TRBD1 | CATSRLQGTDTQYF | TGTGCCACCAGCAGACTACAGGGGACAGATACGCAGTATTTT
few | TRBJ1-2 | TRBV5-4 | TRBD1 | CASSTGTVNYGYTF | TGTGCCAGCAGCACTGGGACAGTTAACTATGGCTACACCTTC
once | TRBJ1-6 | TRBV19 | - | CASSIGGTFVSPLHF | TGTGCCAGTAGTATAGGCGGGACCTTCGTTTCACCCCTCCACTTT
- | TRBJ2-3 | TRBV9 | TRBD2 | CASSRVGLVKGTDTQYF | TGTGCCAGCAGTAGAGTTGGACTAGTCAAGGGCACAGATACGCAGTATTTT
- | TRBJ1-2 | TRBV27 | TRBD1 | CASSLFLNPAPGQGALGYGYTF | TGTGCCAGCAGTTTATTCTTGAATCCGGCCCCGGGACAGGGGGCATTAGGGTATGGCTACACCTTC
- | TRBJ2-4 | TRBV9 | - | CASSDTGDPGMAKNIQYF | TGTGCCAGCAGCGATACTGGGGATCCAGGGATGGCCAAAAACATTCAGTACTTC
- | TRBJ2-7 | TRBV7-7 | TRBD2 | CASSLAGRTSGDYEQYF | TGTGCTAGCAGCTTAGCAGGGAGGACTAGCGGGGACTACGAGCAGTACTTC
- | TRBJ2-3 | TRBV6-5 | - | CSSSYSRGSSTDTQYF | TGTTCCAGCAGTTACTCCAGGGGCTCTAGCACAGATACGCAGTATTTT
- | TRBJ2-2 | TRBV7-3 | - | CASSSGPSPRGETVFF | TGTGCCAGCAGCTCAGGCCCCTCCCCCAGGGGGGAAACGGTGTTTTTT
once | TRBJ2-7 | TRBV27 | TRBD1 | CASSPKRGRYEQYF | TGTGCCAGCAGTCCCAAGAGGGGGCGATACGAGCAGTACTTC
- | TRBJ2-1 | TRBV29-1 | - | CSVAPLASYNEQFF | TGCAGCGTTGCTCCACTCGCCTCCTACAATGAGCAGTTCTTC
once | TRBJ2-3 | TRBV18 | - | CASSQLTSDPDTQYF | TGTGCCAGCTCACAACTAACCAGCGATCCAGATACGCAGTATTTT
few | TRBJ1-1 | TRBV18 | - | CASSSTARGNTEAFF | TGTGCCAGCTCCTCTACAGCGCGGGGGAACACTGAAGCTTTCTTT
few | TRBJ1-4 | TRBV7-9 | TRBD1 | CASSFETGTGNEKLFF | TGTGCCAGCAGCTTTGAAACAGGGACAGGGAATGAAAAACTGTTTTTT
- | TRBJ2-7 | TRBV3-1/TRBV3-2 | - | CASSSRQDSYEQYF | TGTGCCAGCAGCTCCAGACAGGATTCCTACGAGCAGTACTTC